A selection of T cell receptor beta chains follows, all from one sample in a study of cytomegalovirus exposure and HLA in healthy donors. TCRdb's copy holds only in-frame clones and misses some; the assay was immunoSEQ multiplex PCR. The sample consists of 150,000 to 200,000 clones, 80% of them appearing once. The sequencing input was PBMCs. The source is a woman between 40 and 50 years old in good health and CMV-seronegative. Each CDR3 is given with its conserved first and last residue.

v_gene	j_gene	CDR3aa
TRBV9	TRBJ2-3	CASSPLRSAGGTDTQYF
TRBV5-4	TRBJ2-5	CASSQLGGRKTQYF
TRBV7-2	TRBJ1-2	CASSPEGGRSGYTF
TRBV2	TRBJ1-6	CASSDRQGANSPLHF
TRBV28	TRBJ1-2	CASSMGGGSANYGYTF
TRBV7-3	TRBJ2-2	CASSRTGGVYRELFF
TRBV7-2	.	CASSLPGLEYEQYF
TRBV30	TRBJ2-1	CAWSTGLAGGEQFF
TRBV4-3	TRBJ2-1	CASSQDLGSNEQFF
TRBV6-5	TRBJ1-2	CASRPRQGTLGRTF
TRBV7-9	TRBJ1-3	CSSSTDREHIYF
TRBV5-1	TRBJ2-1	CASNPFSGGVNEQFF
TRBV5-1	TRBJ2-6	CASSPGGANVLTF
TRBV4-3	TRBJ2-7	CASSQELAAGYEQYF
TRBV9	TRBJ2-3	CASSPVPLDTQYF
TRBV4-1	TRBJ2-6	CASSQDSSLAGWPGANGLTF
TRBV28	TRBJ1-5	CASSLLRGQGENQPQHF
TRBV5-1	TRBJ1-2	CASSLAPRTGLYGYTF
TRBV27	TRBJ1-2	CASSSRDRWVIDNYGYTF
TRBV7-9	TRBJ1-1	CSSSSRDRGKAFF
TRBV28	TRBJ1-4	CASSLVQGIGSNEKLFF
TRBV5-1	TRBJ2-7	CASSFWTGYEQYF
TRBV27	TRBJ1-2	CASSPYGSNGYTF
TRBV19	TRBJ2-2	CASSIGGVSNTGELFF
TRBV10-3	TRBJ1-1	CAITSTGLDTEAFF
TRBV28	TRBJ2-6	CASRSAGTGTSGANVLTF
TRBV30	TRBJ1-4	CAGQPTGGAFEKLFF
TRBV19	TRBJ2-4	CATRGILAKNIQYF
TRBV27	TRBJ2-3	CASSPLASYTQYF
TRBV27	TRBJ1-4	CASSLAGDAPTNEKLFF
TRBV11-2	TRBJ2-7	CASSLGSGFRREQYF
TRBV28	TRBJ2-7	CASSGAGFYEQYF
TRBV29-1	TRBJ1-1	CSVAWTAWMNTEAFF
TRBV4-2	TRBJ1-2	CASSRPGQLDYGYTF
TRBV7-9	TRBJ2-7	CSSSWEGGWSGEQYF
TRBV12-5	TRBJ1-5	CASGPTGRDQPQHF
TRBV30	TRBJ1-2	CAWSVQVGSRSAYGYTF
TRBV7-8	TRBJ1-1	CASSLGQGVNTEAFF
TRBV6-5	TRBJ2-1	CASSYSRFGGGEQFF
TRBV7-8	TRBJ2-7	CASRTSFPYEQYF
TRBV4-1	TRBJ2-7	CASSQDWGGFYEQYF
TRBV19	TRBJ1-5	CASSIGGQGIGQPQHF